The 18 T cell receptor beta chains listed next were all sequenced from one sample in a study of blood T cell repertoires in COVID-19. Using immunoSEQ multiplex PCR, the repertoire was profiled, and TCRdb retains in-frame clones only, with some absent. The repertoire holds about 85,000 clones, with 88% as singletons. The sequenced sample consisted of peripheral blood. These receptors all stem from a woman of 80 years or more with acute or convalescent COVID-19.

The chain carries TRBV11-2 and TRBJ2-2; tentative D call: TRBD2 (6 bases). Germline loops: CDR1 SGHAT, CDR2 FQNNGV. The CDR3 loop spans 14 amino acids. V lost 0 bases and J 4 bases, leaving 6 bases between the germline ends. The CDR3 DNA reads as TGTGCCAGCAGCTTAGAGCGGGGCACCGGGGAGCTGTTTTTT. It specifies CASSLERGTGELFF.

This clone was recorded only once. The chain is built from TRBV28 and TRBJ2-2; D gene uncertain. V shed 6 bases and J shed 5 bases, with 7 bases lying between them. From germline, CDR1 is MDHEN and CDR2 SYDVKM. This CDR3 has 12 amino acids. Written as DNA, the CDR3 is TGTGCCAGCAGCATCCTAACCGGGGAGCTGTTTTTT. This translates into CASSILTGELFF.

This clone was observed a few times. CDR3 DNA sequence: TGTGCCAGCAGTTTCAGCGGGGGGATGTGGGATGAGCAGTTCTTC. This gives the protein CASSFSGGMWDEQFF. The V gene is TRBV7-9, the J gene TRBJ2-1, with 9 bases that match TRBD2. J was trimmed by 8 bases and V by 6 bases; bases with no gene match: 11. CDR1 is SEHNR and CDR2 is FQNEAQ in the germline V gene (reference sequence). The CDR3 totals 15 residues.

This chain uses TRBV28 with TRBJ2-4, with TRBD2 matching 8 bases. The CDR3 covers 14 residues. J gave up 9 bases and V 6 bases, and 10 bases lay outside the gene matches. Germline V gene data show CDR1 as MDHEN and CDR2 as SYDVKM. The CDR3 is CASRVSGSVGIQYF. As DNA, the CDR3 is TGTGCCAGCAGGGTCAGCGGGAGTGTAGGCATTCAGTACTTC.

This CDR3 reads CASSPQGSRTDTQYF. The CDR3, as DNA: TGTGCCAGTAGTCCCCAGGGTAGCCGCACAGATACGCAGTATTTT. The V gene is TRBV19, the J gene TRBJ2-3; D is perhaps TRBD1 (5 bases). CDR1 is LNHDA, CDR2 SQIVND, per germline (reference sequence). This CDR3 contains 15 residues. Trimming cost V 5 bases and J 1 base, with 13 bases left between them. Filled out from reference TRBV19 and TRBJ2-3, the complete variable domain reads DGGITQSPKYLFRKEGQNVTLSCEQNLNHDAMYWYRQDPGQGLRLIYYSQIVNDFQKGDIAEGYSVSREKKESFPLTVTSAQKNPTAFYLCASSPQGSRTDTQYFGPGTRLTVL.

This clone appeared a single time. DNA of the CDR3: TGCGCCAGCAGCACCGTTACAGGGGACGACGAGCAGTACTTC. Translated: CASSTVTGDDEQYF. This chain links TRBV5-1 with TRBJ2-7; 7 positions match TRBD1. V dropped 4 bases and J dropped 5; count of bases not matched to a gene: 9. The germline V gene has CDR1 SGHRS and CDR2 YFSETQ. This CDR3 is 14 amino acids long.

The V call is TRBV11-2, the J call TRBJ2-3; 12 nucleotides match TRBD2. CDR3 length equals 17 residues. Germline CDR1 is SGHAT and CDR2 is FQNNGV. The V segment lost 6 bases and the J segment 5 bases; nucleotides outside the gene matches: 12. For the CDR3, the DNA is TGTGCCAGCAGACGACTAGCGGGAGCGATCGACCTAGATACGCAGTATTTT. Amino acid sequence: CASRRLAGAIDLDTQYF.

This chain joins TRBV19 and TRBJ1-2; 8 positions agree with TRBD1. There are 15 residues in the CDR3. The trim removed 5 bases at V and 4 bases at J, leaving 9 bases unmatched. The germline CDR1 and CDR2 sequences are LNHDA and SQIVND (reference sequence). In nucleotides, the CDR3 is TGTGCCAGTAGTTCTGGACAGGGCTTTAGCTATGGCTACACCTTC. Protein: CASSSGQGFSYGYTF.

In its sample, this clone was seen once. This chain uses TRBV6-5 with TRBJ2-2, with D possibly matching TRBD2 (5 bases). V was clipped by 6 bases and J by 4 bases, with 12 bases between them. The CDR3 is made up of 14 amino acids. The germline CDR1 and CDR2 sequences are MNHEY and SVGAGI. CDR3 amino acids: CASSGGVITGELFF. The CDR3 DNA reads TGTGCCAGCAGCGGAGGAGTCATCACCGGGGAGCTGTTTTTT.

V and J are TRBV5-6 and TRBJ2-1; D may be TRBD2 (6 bases). Germline V gene data show CDR1 as SGHDT and CDR2 as YYEEEE. The CDR3 is made up of 16 amino acids. Trimming removed 2 bases from V and 4 bases from J, with 16 bases in between. The CDR3 DNA sequence: TGTGCCAGCAGCTTAGTGGGAGGCCTTAATTACAATGAGCAGTTCTTC. This gives the protein CASSLVGGLNYNEQFF.

The CDR3: CASSQNSGQYF. The CDR3, as DNA: TGTGCCAGCAGCCAAAACAGTGGCCAGTACTTC. The chain combines TRBV2 with TRBJ2-5; no definite D call. V was shortened by 6 bases and J by 10 bases, with 12 bases between the two germline ends. CDR1 and CDR2 from the germline V gene are SNHLY and FYNNEI. CDR3 length: 11 amino acids.

V is TRBV7-2 and J is TRBJ2-5, with 11 bases fitting TRBD2. With 3 bases clipped from V and 4 bases from J, the junction kept 1 base outside the gene matches. The CDR3 sequence is 14 residues long. CDR1 SGHTA and CDR2 FQGNSA come from the germline V gene. CDR3 in amino acids: CASSFGTSGETQYF. CDR3 nucleotide sequence: TGTGCCAGCAGCTTCGGGACTAGCGGAGAGACCCAGTACTTC.

The chain recombines TRBV7-8 with TRBJ2-6; TRBD2 aligns across 9 bases. The CDR3 is 18 residues long. J was trimmed by 4 bases and V by 4 bases; bases with no gene match: 11. The germline gives CDR1 SGHVS, CDR2 FQNEAQ. CDR3 sequence reads: CASSSLRVAGEGANVLTF. Written as DNA, the CDR3 is TGTGCCAGCAGCTCGCTTCGGGTAGCGGGAGAAGGGGCCAACGTCCTGACTTTC.

V and J are TRBV2 and TRBJ1-2; D is unclear. The CDR3 runs to 12 residues. V was shortened by 4 bases and J by 8 bases, with 11 bases between the two germline ends. Germline V lookup: CDR1 SNHLY, CDR2 FYNNEI. CDR3 nucleotide sequence: TGTGCCAGCAGTGTACGCGGGAGCGGCTACACCTTC. Protein: CASSVRGSGYTF.

The chain has TRBV2 and TRBJ2-1; the match to TRBD1 covers 10 bases. The CDR3 consists of 15 residues. CDR1 SNHLY and CDR2 FYNNEI come from the germline V gene. V lost 0 bases, J lost 9 bases, and 5 bases stayed unmatched. The CDR3 reads CASSEATGGMGEQFF. The CDR3 DNA reads TGTGCCAGCAGTGAAGCGACAGGGGGCATGGGTGAGCAGTTCTTC. The variable domain in full, completed from reference TRBV2 and TRBJ2-1, reads EPEVTQTPSHQVTQMGQEVILRCVPISNHLYFYWYRQILGQKVEFLVSFYNNEISEKSEIFDDQFSVERPDGSNFTLKIRSTKLEDSAMYFCASSEATGGMGEQFFGPGTRLTVL.

The rearrangement joins TRBV5-1 to TRBJ1-2; 9 nucleotides match TRBD1. Germline CDR1 reads SGHRS; CDR2 reads YFSETQ. The CDR3 runs to 15 residues. V lost 2 bases, J lost 2 bases, and 4 bases stayed unmatched. CDR3 region: CASSFRGTGNYGYTF. As DNA, the CDR3 is TGCGCCAGCAGCTTCAGGGGGACAGGGAACTATGGCTACACCTTC.

The rearrangement uses TRBV2 and TRBJ1-1, with 7 bases identical to TRBD1. The CDR3 contains 13 residues. Germline CDR1 reads SNHLY; CDR2 reads FYNNEI. J lost 8 bases, V lost 4 bases, and 7 bases had no gene match. DNA of the CDR3: TGTGCCAGCAGTGGTTGGACAGGCGGCGAAGCTTTCTTT. Its protein is CASSGWTGGEAFF.

As regards this clone: At the DNA level, this CDR3 is encoded by other sequences in the same sample as well. The V and J genes are TRBV11-3 and TRBJ2-3; D may be TRBD2 (6 bases). The CDR3 totals 14 residues. Germline V gene sequence: CDR1 SGHNT, CDR2 YENEEA. Between the trimmed V and J ends, which lost 0 bases and 3 bases, there was a span of 7 bases. In nucleotides, the CDR3 is TGTGCCAGCAGCTTAGACGGGGGAACAGATACGCAGTATTTT. Its translation: CASSLDGGTDTQYF.